These 26 T cell receptor beta chains share one sample of origin, sequenced in a study of T cells in Graves' hyperthyroidism and ophthalmopathy. From RNA transcripts, TCR beta CDR3 regions were amplified. During a first-round RT-PCR of the TCR CDR3, the HTBI primer set was used. TCRdb re-derived calls from the multiplex PCR reads in MiXCR, one entry per CDR3 protein. The data contain around 350,000 distinct CDR3 sequences, approximately 18% of them singletons. Sequencing was carried out using blood. The source of these receptors is a woman aged 25 to 45 with Graves' hyperthyroidism that later progressed to Graves' ophthalmopathy.

This clonotype was detected only once. The chain is built from TRBV7-9 and TRBJ1-2; weak D call: TRBD1 (6 bases). V dropped 3 bases and J dropped 10 bases, with 27 bases sitting between them. The CDR3 length is 17 residues. Germline V lookup: CDR1 SEHNR, CDR2 FQNEAQ (reference sequence). The CDR3 reads CASSLGEMRQVAQDYTF. CDR3 nucleotides: TGTGCCAGCAGCTTGGGGGAGATGAGACAGGTGGCGCAGGACTACACCTTC.

This clonotype was counted many times. The chain carries TRBV5-1 and TRBJ2-7; TRBD2 matches at 11 bases. CDR1 and CDR2 from the germline V gene are SGHRS and YFSETQ. The CDR3 spans 15 residues. Losses at the gene ends were 5 bases for V and 3 bases for J; bases not matched to a gene: 7. CDR3 sequence reads: CASRMGLADYYEQYF. In nucleotides, the CDR3 is TGCGCCAGCAGGATGGGACTAGCGGACTACTACGAGCAGTACTTC.

In its sample, this clonotype was seen a few times. The chain has TRBV28 and TRBJ2-3; possibly TRBD2 for D (6 bases). V lost 7 bases, J lost 0 bases, and 14 bases lay in between. CDR3 size: 15 residues. CDR1 is MDHEN, CDR2 SYDVKM, per germline. CDR3 nucleotide sequence: TGTGCCAGCATGCTTTTCGGGACTAGCACAGATACGCAGTATTTT. It translates to CASMLFGTSTDTQYF.

The table lists this clonotype with many counts. The rearrangement joins TRBV20-1 to TRBJ2-3, with a tentative D call TRBD1 (7 bases). The V end lost 6 bases, the J end lost 4 bases, and 17 bases lay between the germline ends. CDR1 is DFQATT and CDR2 is SNEGSKA in the germline V gene (reference sequence). This CDR3 is built from 14 residues. The CDR3 region is CSADREVRADTQYF. CDR3 sequence (DNA): TGCAGTGCCGACAGGGAGGTTCGGGCAGATACGCAGTATTTT.

V gene TRBV30 combines with J gene TRBJ2-4; 12 nucleotides line up with TRBD2. Per the germline V gene, CDR1 is GTSNPN and CDR2 is SVGIG (reference sequence). Germline trimming cut 3 bases from V and 0 bases from J; bases unmatched to any gene: 12. This CDR3 contains 19 residues. In DNA form, the CDR3 reads TGTGCCTGGAGCTTGCCTCCGACTAGCGGGAGTAAAGCCAAAAACATTCAGTACTTC. Translating it yields CAWSLPPTSGSKAKNIQYF.

This clonotype was seen ten or more times. J is TRBJ2-7 and V is TRBV29-1; possibly TRBD2 for D (6 bases). The germline CDR1 and CDR2 sequences are SQVTM and ANQGSEA. The CDR3 length is 13 residues. Trimming pared 7 bases from V and 5 bases from J, leaving 18 bases between. The CDR3 loop reads CSGRDPQQDEQYF. The CDR3 DNA is TGCAGCGGGCGGGACCCCCAACAGGACGAGCAGTACTTC.

For this clonotype: A much larger clone sits a single nucleotide away, making a read error possible. The chain recombines TRBV6-1 with TRBJ2-2; 8 bases line up with TRBD1. The CDR3 consists of 15 residues. V trimming: 7 bases; J trimming: 6 bases; junction bases outside the gene matches: 10. In germline, CDR1 is MNHNS, CDR2 SASEGT. The CDR3 loop reads CASTSSGGLAGELFF. The CDR3 region has the DNA TGTGCCAGCACATCGTCAGGGGGCTTGGCCGGGGAGCTGTTTTTT.

The sample holds many counts of this clonotype. This chain links TRBV6-1 with TRBJ2-7; D is possibly TRBD1 (6 bases). The CDR3 has 16 residues. Per the germline V gene, CDR1 is MNHNS and CDR2 is SASEGT. The V end was cut by 5 bases, the J end by 0 bases, with 17 bases between. The CDR3 reads CASSRSSGAASYEQYF. The DNA of the CDR3 is TGTGCCAGCAGTCGAAGTTCAGGGGCTGCCTCCTACGAGCAGTACTTC.

About this clonotype itself: A read error is possible here, since a much larger clone lies one base away. The gene calls are TRBV29-1 and TRBJ2-1; 8 bases match TRBD2. The germline gives CDR1 SQVTM, CDR2 ANQGSEA. The CDR3 sequence is 15 residues long. The CDR3 DNA sequence: TGCAGCGTTGAACGAGCGGGAGCGATGTCCAATGAGCAGTCCTTC. This encodes CSVERAGAMSNEQSF.

This clonotype was counted ten times or more. This chain connects TRBV5-1 to TRBJ2-3, with D unclear. The germline CDR1 and CDR2 sequences are SGHRS and YFSETQ. V was cut by 0 bases and J by 2 bases, with 7 bases left in between. The CDR3 contains 14 residues. For the CDR3, the DNA is TGCGCCAGCAGCTTGGACCAGATCACAGATACGCAGTATTTT. It translates to CASSLDQITDTQYF. The full variable domain, its missing parts supplied by reference TRBV5-1 and TRBJ2-3, is KAGVTQTPRYLIKTRGQQVTLSCSPISGHRSVSWYQQTPGQGLQFLFEYFSETQRNKGNFPGRFSGRQFSNSRSEMNVSTLELGDSALYLCASSLDQITDTQYFGPGTRLTVL.

The chain has TRBV7-9 and TRBJ2-2; 7 bases line up with TRBD1. The germline V gene encodes CDR1 SEHNR and CDR2 FQNEAQ (reference sequence). This CDR3 is built from 15 residues. The junction had 7 bases not matched to a gene; V was cut back by 5 bases and J by 4 bases. The CDR3 reads CASSTGTDLTGELFF. The CDR3 coding sequence is TGTGCCAGCAGCACCGGGACAGACCTCACCGGGGAGCTGTTTTTT. The full variable domain, with the rest looked up from reference TRBV7-9 and TRBJ2-2, is DTGVSQNPRHKITKRGQNVTFRCDPISEHNRLYWYRQTLGQGPEFLTYFQNEAQLEKSRLLSDRFSAERPKGSFSTLEIQRTEQGDSAMYLCASSTGTDLTGELFFGEGSRLTVL.

The V and J genes are TRBV5-1 and TRBJ1-1; D uncertain. The CDR3 runs to 13 residues. The ends were cut back, 1 base at V and 7 bases at J, with 11 bases in the middle. The germline gives CDR1 SGHRS, CDR2 YFSETQ. The CDR3 DNA is TGCGCCAGCAGCTTGTCGGCCGACCGTGAAGCTTTCTTT. Amino acid sequence: CASSLSADREAFF.

In this sample, this clonotype turned up many times. The rearrangement joins TRBV11-2 to TRBJ2-6; 7 bases are a match to TRBD2. J was trimmed by 2 bases and V by 1 base; bases with no gene match: 20. CDR1 and CDR2 from the germline V gene are SGHAT and FQNNGV. The CDR3 loop spans 22 amino acids. The CDR3 loop reads CASSLGGGEELNGKAGANVLTF. The CDR3 DNA sequence: TGTGCCAGCAGCTTAGGGGGAGGGGAAGAGCTAAACGGCAAGGCTGGGGCCAACGTCCTGACTTTC.

Ten or more counts support this clonotype. The chain is built from TRBV6-1 and TRBJ2-5; 10 bases fit TRBD1. The germline CDR1 and CDR2 sequences are MNHNS and SASEGT. Losses at the gene ends were 7 bases for V and 3 bases for J; bases not matched to a gene: 2. The CDR3 runs 13 residues. The CDR3 reads CASMTGGEETQYF. For the CDR3, the DNA is TGTGCCAGCATGACAGGGGGCGAAGAGACCCAGTACTTC.

In this sample, this clonotype turned up many times. The chain carries TRBV5-1 and TRBJ2-5, with TRBD2 identical over 9 bases. V dropped 2 bases and J dropped 3; count of bases not matched to a gene: 2. Germline CDR1 reads SGHRS; CDR2 reads YFSETQ. This CDR3 spans 14 amino acids. The CDR3 coding sequence is TGCGCCAGCAGCTTTAGCGGGAGTGAAGAGACCCAGTACTTC. Encoded protein: CASSFSGSEETQYF. Filled out from reference TRBV5-1 and TRBJ2-5, the complete variable domain reads KAGVTQTPRYLIKTRGQQVTLSCSPISGHRSVSWYQQTPGQGLQFLFEYFSETQRNKGNFPGRFSGRQFSNSRSEMNVSTLELGDSALYLCASSFSGSEETQYFGPGTRLLVL.

CDR3 coding DNA: TGCAGTGCTGTACCGGGACAGGGTCGGAACGAGCAGTACTTC. It encodes CSAVPGQGRNEQYF. This chain joins TRBV20-1 and TRBJ2-7; 9 bases fit TRBD1. Looked up from germline, CDR1 is DFQATT and CDR2 is SNEGSKA (reference sequence). Unmatched junction bases numbered 10, after V lost 5 bases and J lost 5 bases. CDR3 length: 14 residues.

For this clonotype: The junction differs from germline at one of its ends, possibly a read error. The chain couples TRBV6-9 to TRBJ1-1, with 8 positions matching TRBD1. Germline lookup yields CDR1 MNHGY and CDR2 SVAAGI. This CDR3 is 16 amino acids long. The CDR3 here is CASSLGQGGANTDAFF. The CDR3 bases are TGTGCCAGCAGCTTAGGACAGGGAGGTGCGAACACTGATGCTTTCTTT.

Notes on this clonotype: A single base separates this from a much larger clone, so it may be a read error. CDR3 loop: CASSYSHLAGGIGYKQYF. Here the CDR3 DNA reads TGTGCCAGCAGTTATTCCCATCTAGCGGGAGGGATCGGGTACAAGCAGTACTTC. The chain carries TRBV6-5 and TRBJ2-7; TRBD2 matches 12 bases. CDR1 MNHEY and CDR2 SVGAGI come from the germline V gene. The junction had 17 bases not matched to a gene; V was cut back by 3 bases and J by 8 bases. There are 18 residues in the CDR3.

The CDR3 here is CASSHTSGVAPGPFF. CDR3 in DNA: TGTGCCAGCAGCCACACTAGCGGGGTCGCCCCCGGGCCGTTCTTC. The chain is built from TRBV3-1 and TRBJ2-1, with TRBD2 matching over 10 bases. This CDR3 is built from 15 residues. With 3 bases clipped from V and 15 bases from J, the junction kept 14 bases outside the gene matches. Germline CDR1 is LGHDT and CDR2 is YNNKEL (reference sequence).

J is TRBJ2-1 and V is TRBV7-9, with 9 bases that match TRBD2. The V gene's germline CDR1 is SEHNR and CDR2 FQNEAQ (reference sequence). V lost 0 bases, J lost 3 bases, and 6 bases stayed unmatched. This CDR3 comprises 17 residues. The CDR3 sequence is CASSLAEREVVYNEQFF. The CDR3 nucleotides read TGTGCCAGCAGCTTAGCGGAGCGGGAGGTTGTCTACAATGAGCAGTTCTTC. The full variable domain, with the rest looked up from reference TRBV7-9 and TRBJ2-1, is DTGVSQNPRHKITKRGQNVTFRCDPISEHNRLYWYRQTLGQGPEFLTYFQNEAQLEKSRLLSDRFSAERPKGSFSTLEIQRTEQGDSAMYLCASSLAEREVVYNEQFFGPGTRLTVL.

This clonotype showed up many times. V usage is TRBV28 and J usage is TRBJ2-5; TRBD1 matches 10 bases. CDR1 MDHEN and CDR2 SYDVKM come from the germline V gene. V lost 6 bases, J lost 1 base, and 5 bases stayed unmatched. This CDR3 has 15 residues. Written as DNA, the CDR3 is TGTGCCAGCAGCCGGACAGGGGGGATCCAAGAGACCCAGTACTTC. This gives the protein CASSRTGGIQETQYF.

This clonotype was seen many times. V gene TRBV10-3 combines with J gene TRBJ2-1; D call uncertain. The CDR3 loop spans 13 amino acids. V was clipped by 4 bases and J by 7 bases, with 11 bases between them. Germline CDR1 and CDR2: ENHRY and SYGVKD. As DNA, the CDR3 is TGTGCCATCAGTGTAGCTGACTTGAATGAGCAGTTCTTC. It encodes CAISVADLNEQFF.

A few counts support this clonotype. The chain couples TRBV20-1 to TRBJ2-7, with D possibly being TRBD2 (5 bases). There are 13 residues in the CDR3. Per germline, CDR1 DFQATT and CDR2 SNEGSKA (reference sequence). Trimming removed 1 base at V and 7 bases at J, with 14 bases between. The CDR3: CSARGASLPEQYF. The CDR3 DNA sequence: TGCAGTGCTAGAGGGGCTAGCCTCCCGGAGCAGTACTTC.

The CDR3 sequence: CASSLTGTGALVTQYF. CDR3 nucleotide sequence: TGCGCCAGCAGCTTAACCGGGACAGGGGCCCTTGTGACCCAGTACTTC. The chain recombines TRBV5-1 with TRBJ2-5; 10 bases are a match to TRBD1. From germline, CDR1 is SGHRS and CDR2 YFSETQ. The CDR3 is 16 residues long. V gave up 2 bases and J gave up 7 bases; unmatched junction bases: 11.

This clonotype showed up many times. The V gene is TRBV28, the J gene TRBJ1-5; 7 positions match TRBD1. The germline CDR1 and CDR2 sequences are MDHEN and SYDVKM. The CDR3 runs 16 residues. J was trimmed by 4 bases and V by 6 bases; bases with no gene match: 12. The chain's CDR3 is CASSLPLRDSNQPQHF. CDR3 coding DNA: TGTGCCAGCAGCCTTCCTCTTCGGGACAGTAATCAGCCCCAGCATTTT.

This clonotype was found many times. The CDR3 DNA is TGTGCCAGCAGTGAACTCAGCGGGAGTCGTTATGAGCAGTTCTTC. It encodes CASSELSGSRYEQFF. V is TRBV2 and J is TRBJ2-1, with TRBD2 matching over 8 bases. In germline, CDR1 is SNHLY, CDR2 FYNNEI. Unmatched junction bases numbered 8, after V lost 2 bases and J lost 8 bases. The CDR3 consists of 15 residues.